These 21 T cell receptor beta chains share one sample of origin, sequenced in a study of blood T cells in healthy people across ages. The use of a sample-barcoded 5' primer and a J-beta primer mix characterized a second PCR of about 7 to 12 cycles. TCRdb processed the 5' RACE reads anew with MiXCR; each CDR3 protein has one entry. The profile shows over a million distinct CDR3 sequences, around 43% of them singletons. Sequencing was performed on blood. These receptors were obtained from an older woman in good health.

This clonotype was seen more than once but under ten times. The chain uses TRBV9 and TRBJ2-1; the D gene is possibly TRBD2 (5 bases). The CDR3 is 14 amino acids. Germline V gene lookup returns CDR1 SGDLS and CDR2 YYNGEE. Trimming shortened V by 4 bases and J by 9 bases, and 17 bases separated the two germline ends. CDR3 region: CASSLDALAGEQFF. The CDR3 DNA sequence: TGTGCCAGCAGCCTGGACGCACTGGCGGGTGAGCAGTTCTTC. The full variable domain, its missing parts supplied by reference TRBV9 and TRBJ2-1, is DSGVTQTPKHLITATGQRVTLRCSPRSGDLSVYWYQQSLDQGLQFLIQYYNGEERAKGNILERFSAQQFPDLHSELNLSSLELGDSALYFCASSLDALAGEQFFGPGTRLTVL.

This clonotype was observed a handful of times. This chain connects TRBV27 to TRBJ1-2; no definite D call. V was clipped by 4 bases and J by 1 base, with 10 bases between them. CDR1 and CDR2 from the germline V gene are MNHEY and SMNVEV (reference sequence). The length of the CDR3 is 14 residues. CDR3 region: CASSSGDNNYGYTF. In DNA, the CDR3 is TGTGCCAGCAGTTCCGGGGATAATAACTATGGCTACACCTTC.

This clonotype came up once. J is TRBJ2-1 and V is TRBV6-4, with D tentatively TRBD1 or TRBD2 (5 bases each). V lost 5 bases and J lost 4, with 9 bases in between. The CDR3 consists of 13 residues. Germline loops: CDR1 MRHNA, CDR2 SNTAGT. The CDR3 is CASSWDPYNEQFF. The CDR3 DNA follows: TGTGCCAGCAGTTGGGACCCATACAATGAGCAGTTCTTC.

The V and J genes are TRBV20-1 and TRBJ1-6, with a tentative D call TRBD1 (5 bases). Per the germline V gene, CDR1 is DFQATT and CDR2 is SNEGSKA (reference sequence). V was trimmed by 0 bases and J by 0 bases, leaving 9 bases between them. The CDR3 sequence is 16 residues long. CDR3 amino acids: CSAREQDNSYNSPLHF. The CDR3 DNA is TGCAGTGCTAGAGAACAGGATAACTCCTATAATTCACCCCTCCACTTT.

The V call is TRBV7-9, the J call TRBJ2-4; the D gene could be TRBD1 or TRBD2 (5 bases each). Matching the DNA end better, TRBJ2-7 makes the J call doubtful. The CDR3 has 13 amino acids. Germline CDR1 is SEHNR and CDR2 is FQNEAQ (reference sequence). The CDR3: CASSASGTGEQYF. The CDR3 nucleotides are TGTGCCAGCAGCGCATCAGGGACGGGCGAGCAGTACTTC.

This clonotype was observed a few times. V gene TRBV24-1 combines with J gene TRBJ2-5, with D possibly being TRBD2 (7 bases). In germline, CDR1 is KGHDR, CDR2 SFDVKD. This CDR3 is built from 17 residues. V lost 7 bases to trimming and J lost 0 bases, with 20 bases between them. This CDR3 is CATRAIRGRGDQETQYF. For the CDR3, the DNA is TGTGCCACCAGAGCCATTCGGGGGAGGGGGGACCAAGAGACCCAGTACTTC.

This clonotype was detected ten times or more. The DNA for the CDR3 is TGCAGTGCGGTACTAGCGAGCTATACGCAGTATTTT. It specifies CSAVLASYTQYF. This chain links TRBV20-1 with TRBJ2-3; 7 bases align to TRBD2. The CDR3 runs to 12 residues. V lost 6 bases to trimming and J lost 7 bases; unmatched junction nucleotides: 7. Germline assignment: CDR1 DFQATT and CDR2 SNEGSKA (reference sequence).

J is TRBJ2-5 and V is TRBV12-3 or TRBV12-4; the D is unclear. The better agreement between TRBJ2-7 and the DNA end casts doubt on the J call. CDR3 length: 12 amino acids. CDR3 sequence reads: CASSEDVREQYF. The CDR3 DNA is TGTGCCAGCAGTGAGGACGTCCGCGAGCAGTACTTC.

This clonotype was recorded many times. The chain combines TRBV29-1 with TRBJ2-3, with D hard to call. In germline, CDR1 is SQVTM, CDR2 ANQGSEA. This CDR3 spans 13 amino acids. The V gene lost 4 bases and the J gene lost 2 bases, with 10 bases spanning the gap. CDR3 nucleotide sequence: TGCAGCGTTGGGGCAGCTTACACAGATACGCAGTATTTT. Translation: CSVGAAYTDTQYF.

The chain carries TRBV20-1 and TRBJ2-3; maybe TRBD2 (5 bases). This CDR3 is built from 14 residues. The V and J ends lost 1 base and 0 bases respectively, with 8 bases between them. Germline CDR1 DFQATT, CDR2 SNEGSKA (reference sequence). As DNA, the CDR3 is TGCAGTGCTAGAGCCCGGAGGAGCACAGATACGCAGTATTTT. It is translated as CSARARRSTDTQYF.

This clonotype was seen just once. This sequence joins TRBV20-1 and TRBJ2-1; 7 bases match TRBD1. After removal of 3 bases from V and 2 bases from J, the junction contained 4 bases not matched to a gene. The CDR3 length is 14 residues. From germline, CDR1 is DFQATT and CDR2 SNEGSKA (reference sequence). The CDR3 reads CSASKGAPYNEQFF. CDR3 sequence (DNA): TGCAGTGCTAGTAAGGGGGCTCCCTACAATGAGCAGTTCTTC.

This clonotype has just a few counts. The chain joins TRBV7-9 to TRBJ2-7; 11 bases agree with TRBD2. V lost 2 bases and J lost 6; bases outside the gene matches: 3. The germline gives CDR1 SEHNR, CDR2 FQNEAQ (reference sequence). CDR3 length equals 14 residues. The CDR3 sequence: CASSLSLAGGEQYF. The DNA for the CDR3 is TGTGCCAGCAGCTTATCCCTAGCGGGAGGCGAGCAGTACTTC.

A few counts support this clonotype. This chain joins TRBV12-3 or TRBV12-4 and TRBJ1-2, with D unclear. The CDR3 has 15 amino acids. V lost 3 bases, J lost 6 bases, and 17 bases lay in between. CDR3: CASSFPGGPPDGYTF. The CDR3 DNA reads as TGTGCCAGCAGTTTTCCGGGAGGACCGCCGGATGGCTACACCTTC.

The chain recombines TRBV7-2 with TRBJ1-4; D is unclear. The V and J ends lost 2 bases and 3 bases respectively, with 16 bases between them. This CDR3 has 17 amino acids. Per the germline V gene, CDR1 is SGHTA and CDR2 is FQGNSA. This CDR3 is CASSLRPSSGSNEKLFF. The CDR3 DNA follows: TGTGCCAGCAGCTTAAGGCCAAGCTCCGGCTCTAATGAAAAACTGTTTTTT. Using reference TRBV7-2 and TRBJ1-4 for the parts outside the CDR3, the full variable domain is GAGVSQSPSNKVTEKGKDVELRCDPISGHTALYWYRQSLGQGLEFLIYFQGNSAPDKSGLPSDRFSAERTGGSVSTLTIQRTQQEDSAVYLCASSLRPSSGSNEKLFFGSGTQLSVL.

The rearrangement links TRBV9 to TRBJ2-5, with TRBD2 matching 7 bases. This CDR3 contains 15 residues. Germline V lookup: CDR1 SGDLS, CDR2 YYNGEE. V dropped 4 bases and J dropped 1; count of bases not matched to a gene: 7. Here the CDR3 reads CASSSTGLSQETQYF. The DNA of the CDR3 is TGTGCCAGCAGCTCCACGGGACTATCCCAAGAGACCCAGTACTTC.

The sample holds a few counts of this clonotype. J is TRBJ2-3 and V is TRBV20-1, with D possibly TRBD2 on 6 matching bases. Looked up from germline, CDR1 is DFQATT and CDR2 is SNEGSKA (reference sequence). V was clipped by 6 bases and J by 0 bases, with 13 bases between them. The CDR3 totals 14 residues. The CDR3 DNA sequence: TGCAGTGCGACATTAGCGGAAAGCACAGATACGCAGTATTTT. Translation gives CSATLAESTDTQYF.

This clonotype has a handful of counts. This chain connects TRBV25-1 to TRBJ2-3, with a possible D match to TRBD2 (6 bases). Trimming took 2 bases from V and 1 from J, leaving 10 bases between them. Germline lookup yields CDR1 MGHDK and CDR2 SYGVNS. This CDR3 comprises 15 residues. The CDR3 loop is CASSERSGGTDTQYF. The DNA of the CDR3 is TGTGCCAGCAGTGAACGCTCGGGAGGCACAGATACGCAGTATTTT.

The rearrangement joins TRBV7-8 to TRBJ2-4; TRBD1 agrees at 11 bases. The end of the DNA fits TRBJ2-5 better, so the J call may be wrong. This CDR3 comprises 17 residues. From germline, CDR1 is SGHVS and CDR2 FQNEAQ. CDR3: CASSPANLDRGLETQYF. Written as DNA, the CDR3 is TGTGCCAGCAGCCCCGCCAACCTGGACAGGGGGCTAGAGACCCAGTACTTC.

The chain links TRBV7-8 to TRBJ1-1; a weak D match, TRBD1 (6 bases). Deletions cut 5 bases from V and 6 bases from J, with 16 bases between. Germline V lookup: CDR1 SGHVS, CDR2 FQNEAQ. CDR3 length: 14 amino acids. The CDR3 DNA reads TGTGCCAGCAGCCCCGGGGCGACAGGTGCTGAAGCTTTCTTT. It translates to CASSPGATGAEAFF. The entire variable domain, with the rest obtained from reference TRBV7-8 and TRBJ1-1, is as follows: GAGVSQSPRYKVAKRGQDVALRCDPISGHVSLFWYQQALGQGPEFLTYFQNEAQLDKSGLPSDRFFAERPEGSVSTLKIQRTQQEDSAVYLCASSPGATGAEAFFGQGTRLTVV.

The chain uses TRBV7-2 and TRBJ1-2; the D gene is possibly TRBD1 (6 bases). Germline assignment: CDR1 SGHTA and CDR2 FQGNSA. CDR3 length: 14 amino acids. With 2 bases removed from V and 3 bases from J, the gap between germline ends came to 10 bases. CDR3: CASSLYRDDYGYTF. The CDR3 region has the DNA TGTGCCAGCAGCTTATACAGGGACGACTATGGCTACACCTTC. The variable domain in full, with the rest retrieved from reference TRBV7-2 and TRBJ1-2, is GAGVSQSPSNKVTEKGKDVELRCDPISGHTALYWYRQSLGQGLEFLIYFQGNSAPDKSGLPSDRFSAERTGGSVSTLTIQRTQQEDSAVYLCASSLYRDDYGYTFGSGTRLTVV.

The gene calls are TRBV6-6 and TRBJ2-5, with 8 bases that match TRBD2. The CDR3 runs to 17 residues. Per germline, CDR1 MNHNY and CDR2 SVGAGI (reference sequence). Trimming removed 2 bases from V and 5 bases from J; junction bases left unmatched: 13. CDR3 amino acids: CASSYDLWSGRGETQYF. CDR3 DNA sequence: TGTGCCAGCAGTTACGATCTGTGGTCCGGGAGGGGCGAGACCCAGTACTTC.